The 10 T cell receptor beta chains presented below share a single source sample, sequenced in a study of blood T cell repertoires in COVID-19. TCRdb keeps only in-frame clones here, not all; method: immunoSEQ multiplex PCR. The sample yields more than 300,000 clones, approximately 85% seen once. Sample: peripheral blood. The receptors stem from a woman aged 45 to 65 with acute or convalescent COVID-19.

V usage is TRBV27 and J usage is TRBJ1-1, with no clear D. Germline V lookup: CDR1 MNHEY, CDR2 SMNVEV (reference sequence). V lost 4 bases and J lost 1, with 10 bases in between. The CDR3 spans 14 residues. DNA of the CDR3: TGTGCCAGCAGTTACGACGTAGCGAACACTGAAGCTTTCTTT. This encodes CASSYDVANTEAFF.

Note on this clone: The junction does not match germline at one end; this may be a read error. The V call is TRBV7-7, the J call TRBJ2-5; TRBD1 agrees at 7 bases. Germline V gene lookup returns CDR1 SSHAT and CDR2 FNYEAQ (reference sequence). This CDR3 comprises 16 residues. CDR3 residues: CASSVNRGGPQETQYF. CDR3 DNA: TGTGCTAGCAGCGTGAACAGGGGCGGCCCCCAAGAGACCCAGTACTTC.

The V call is TRBV28, the J call TRBJ2-5, with 7 bases identical to TRBD2. J lost 5 bases, V lost 3 bases, and 9 bases had no gene match. Per germline, CDR1 MDHEN and CDR2 SYDVKM. CDR3 size: 15 residues. The CDR3 nucleotides read TGTGCCAGCAGTTTGGGGACGGGAGGAGGGGAGACCCAGTACTTC. Its translation: CASSLGTGGGETQYF. The complete variable domain, with remaining parts taken from reference TRBV28 and TRBJ2-5, reads DVKVTQSSRYLVKRTGEKVFLECVQDMDHENMFWYRQDPGLGLRLIYFSYDVKMKEKGDIPEGYSVSREKKERFSLILESASTNQTSMYLCASSLGTGGGETQYFGPGTRLLVL.

This clone appeared a single time. The rearrangement uses TRBV2 and TRBJ1-4; a possible D gene is TRBD1 (5 bases). V gave up 10 bases and J gave up 5 bases, with 14 bases separating them. The CDR3 length is 13 residues. CDR1 SNHLY and CDR2 FYNNEI come from the germline V gene. CDR3 in DNA: TGTGCCACCGCAGGGTCAGAAAATGAAAAACTGTTTTTT. It specifies CATAGSENEKLFF.

In its sample, this clone was seen a few times. Other DNA sequences of this sample code for an identical CDR3. This sequence joins TRBV24-1 and TRBJ1-1, with 10 bases fitting TRBD1. Germline V CDR1 and CDR2: KGHDR, SFDVKD. The length of the CDR3 is 15 residues. The ends lost 3 bases at V and 3 bases at J; junction bases unmatched: 3. The CDR3 region has the DNA TGTGCCACCAGTGATGCCGGGACAGGGGACACTGAAGCTTTCTTT. This codes for CATSDAGTGDTEAFF.

The chain combines TRBV5-4 with TRBJ1-2; 8 bases are a match to TRBD1. The junction had 10 bases not matched to a gene; V was cut back by 1 base and J by 5 bases. The CDR3 extends over 16 amino acids. Germline CDR1 reads SGHNT; CDR2 reads YYREEE (reference sequence). CDR3 in amino acids: CASSLKQGDSSYGYTF. The CDR3, as DNA: TGTGCCAGCAGCTTGAAACAGGGGGATTCTTCATATGGCTACACCTTC.

The chain joins TRBV15 to TRBJ1-3; D ambiguous. Trimming left V 5 bases short and J 0 bases short, with 17 bases between. This CDR3 contains 17 residues. The germline V gene has CDR1 LNHNV and CDR2 YYDKDF (reference sequence). The CDR3 sequence: CATSPNPGLSSGNTIYF. The CDR3 coding sequence is TGTGCCACCAGCCCGAACCCGGGGTTAAGCTCTGGAAACACCATATATTTT.

The chain is built from TRBV11-2 and TRBJ1-4; D might be TRBD1 (5 bases). The CDR3 spans 14 residues. The germline V and J ends were trimmed by 0 bases and 7 bases, with 9 bases remaining between them. CDR1 and CDR2 from the germline V gene are SGHAT and FQNNGV. The CDR3 sequence: CASSLDRVVEKLFF. CDR3 bases: TGTGCCAGCAGCTTAGACAGGGTCGTTGAAAAACTGTTTTTT.

This chain uses TRBV6-6 with TRBJ1-1; no definite D call. V lost 6 bases, J lost 4 bases, and 9 bases lay in between. CDR1 is MNHNY, CDR2 SVGAGI, per germline (reference sequence). The CDR3 contains 12 residues. The CDR3, as DNA: TGTGCCAGCAGCATACGAGGCACTGAAGCTTTCTTT. Translation gives CASSIRGTEAFF.

V gene TRBV7-6 combines with J gene TRBJ2-3, with TRBD2 as a possible D gene (5 bases). The ends were cut back, 0 bases at V and 0 bases at J, with 10 bases in the middle. CDR1 and CDR2 (germline): SGHVS, FNYEAQ. The CDR3 has 16 amino acids. This CDR3 reads CASSLASSSSTDTQYF. The CDR3 DNA reads as TGTGCCAGCAGCTTAGCGTCTAGCAGTAGCACAGATACGCAGTATTTT.